A selection of T cell receptor beta chains follows, all from one sample in a study of shared T cell receptors in the human thymus. Measured with immunoSEQ multiplex PCR; TCRdb has only the in-frame clones, and not every one. The sample has approximately 660,000 clones, 85% to 90% seen once; the top ten hold around 0.01%. This sample was shared with a second study, whose subject was human thymus T cells.

Material: thymocytes. The source of these receptors is a boy younger than two with a congenital heart defect. Each CDR3 is given with its conserved first and last residue. The order of the fields is clone size, V gene, D gene, J gene, CDR3 DNA, CDR3 protein. D genes are given only for firm matches. The size of a clone is reported for some rows only, either as once, few or many, or as a class for expanded clones.

-,TRBV6-5,-,TRBJ2-7,TGTGCCAGCAGAGAACTAACGGGTCGCGAGCAGTACTTC,CASRELTGREQYF
-,TRBV28,-,TRBJ2-7,TGTGCCAGCAGTTGGACTTTTCAATACGAGCAGTACTTC,CASSWTFQYEQYF
-,TRBV29-1,TRBD2,TRBJ2-7,TGCAGCGCCATCGAGTTGGAGGAGGGGGCGGCGGGAGGGCAGATATGGGAGCAGTACTTC,CSAIELEEGAAGGQIWEQYF
once,TRBV21-1,-,TRBJ1-4,TGTGCCAGCAGCAAAAAAGCAGAAATTCCGGGACAGGTTAGGGCAACTAATGAAAAACTGTTTTTT,CASSKKAEIPGQVRATNEKLFF
-,TRBV12-5,-,TRBJ1-2,TGTGCAGTGGGTTCAGGGGATACCAACTATGGCTACACCTTC,CAVGSGDTNYGYTF
few,TRBV28,TRBD1,TRBJ2-1,TGTGCCAGCAGTTTGGGAACCGGGACAGGGGAGGGTCGGGGGTCCTACAATGAGCAGTTCTTC,CASSLGTGTGEGRGSYNEQFF
-,TRBV28,-,TRBJ1-5,TGTGCCAGCAGTGGAAGAGGCAGTCAGCCCCAGCATTTT,CASSGRGSQPQHF
-,TRBV4-3,TRBD2,TRBJ2-5,TGCGCCAGCAGCCAAGATGGGGTAGCGGGAATCATGGAGACCCAGTACTTC,CASSQDGVAGIMETQYF
-,TRBV11-2,-,TRBJ2-7,TGTGCCAGCAGCTGTTTGGAAGGGAGCTCCTACGAGCAGTACTTC,CASSCLEGSSYEQYF
-,TRBV9,TRBD2,TRBJ2-1,TGTGCCAGCAGCCTAGGACTAGCGGGGATATCCTACAATGAGCAGTTCTTC,CASSLGLAGISYNEQFF
once,TRBV6-1,-,TRBJ2-7,TGTGCCAGCAGTGGGTCAGGGGCCCCGGGGTACGAGCAGTACTTC,CASSGSGAPGYEQYF
-,TRBV4-2,TRBD2,TRBJ2-7,TGTGCCAGCAGCCAACCGAGGGGCCAGACTAGCGGGTCATCCTACGAGCAGTACTTC,CASSQPRGQTSGSSYEQYF
-,TRBV2,-,TRBJ2-3,TGTGCCAGCAACCCGGCTAGCGGCACAGATACGCAGTATTTT,CASNPASGTDTQYF
once,TRBV4-1,TRBD1,TRBJ1-4,TGCGCCAGCAGCCAAGACCTCACCCGGGACAGTAATGAAAAACTGTTTTTT,CASSQDLTRDSNEKLFF
-,TRBV29-1,-,TRBJ1-1,TGCAGCGTTGAAGATCCGGTTCCGAGTGAAGCTTTCTTT,CSVEDPVPSEAFF
once,TRBV30,TRBD1,TRBJ1-1,TGTGCCTGGAGTACGGGACAGGGTTTCACTGAAGCTTTCTTT,CAWSTGQGFTEAFF
-,TRBV5-8,TRBD1,TRBJ2-1,TGTGCCAGCAGCCAACTGGTGGGACAGGGACCGTACAATGAGCAGTTCTTC,CASSQLVGQGPYNEQFF
few,TRBV6-1,-,TRBJ2-7,TGTGCCAGCAGTGAAATCAAGCAGTACTTC,CASSEIKQYF